The T cell receptor beta chain described here comes from a study of T-cell memory formation after mild COVID-19. This clonotype has ten or more counts. What it binds is not known. Regarding the study as a whole: The main location of contracting CD4+ clones was CM and EM, and that of contracting CD8+ clones was EMRA. Memory from before infection featured some responding clones, which suggests cross-reactive memory joined. Clones contracting across day 15 to 85 had a balanced CD4/CD8 profile; later expanding clones leaned CD4+.

MiXCR, applied by TCRdb to the 5' RACE reads, yields one record per CDR3 protein. The table includes 220,000 or so distinct CDR3 sequences, 9.5% detected once. CDR1 and CDR2 (germline): KGHSH, LQKENI. The CDR3 has 16 residues. Trimming removed 2 bases from V and 2 bases from J; junction bases left unmatched: 4. Material: PBMCs or a T cell subset sorted from them (not recorded which). This sequence was found in a man aged 18 to 35 who had mild COVID-19 (a few samples of this study predate the infection). Cell type and time point are not known. This chain links TRBV18 with TRBJ2-7; TRBD2 aligns across 12 bases. The CDR3 is CASSPKLAGGAYEQYF. In nucleotides, the CDR3 is TGTGCCAGCTCACCAAAACTAGCGGGGGGAGCCTACGAGCAGTACTTC.